A selection of T cell receptor beta chains follows, all from one sample in a study of post-analysis software for immune sequencing data. A single record per CDR3 protein comes from TCRdb applying MiXCR to the PCR reads. The sample shows more than 450,000 distinct CDR3 sequences, under 40% of them seen only once. What was sequenced was blood. The receptors originated from a girl aged 2 to 17 with multiple sclerosis. The CDR3 runs from the conserved cysteine through the conserved F or W. D genes are given only for firm matches. Rows give clone size only sometimes, using once, few, many, or a class for an expanded clone.

TRBJ2-5	many	TRBV29-1	NA	CSVVEGGETQYF	TGCAGCGTTGTTGAGGGAGGAGAGACCCAGTACTTC
TRBJ1-5	few	TRBV20-1	NA	CSASAPGGVQPQHF	TGCAGTGCTAGTGCTCCTGGAGGGGTTCAGCCCCAGCATTTT
TRBJ2-7	few	TRBV7-8	TRBD2	CASSLRPGLVDEQYF	TGTGCCAGCAGCTTACGGCCGGGACTAGTTGACGAGCAGTACTTC
TRBJ2-5	few	TRBV5-1	NA	CASTRMTGQETQYF	TGCGCCAGCACCCGTATGACAGGACAAGAGACCCAGTACTTC
TRBJ1-2	NA	TRBV27	NA	CASSSGDGYTF	TGTGCCAGCAGTTCGGGTGATGGCTACACCTTC
TRBJ1-2	NA	TRBV5-5	NA	CASSLDSLLQFLNYGYTF	TGTGCCAGCAGCTTGGACAGCTTACTTCAATTCCTTAACTATGGCTACACCTTC
TRBJ1-2	NA	TRBV6-5	NA	CASSFDSRYGYTF	TGTGCCAGCAGTTTCGACAGTCGTTATGGCTACACCTTC
TRBJ1-5	few	TRBV19	NA	CASSIATGGYSNQPQHF	TGTGCCAGTAGTATAGCAACCGGGGGTTATAGCAATCAGCCCCAGCATTTT
TRBJ1-2	NA	TRBV6-5	NA	CASSSPGWDGYTF	TGTGCCAGCAGTTCTCCGGGGTGGGATGGCTACACCTTC
TRBJ2-2	NA	TRBV9	NA	CASSVRQTRLNTGELFF	TGTGCCAGCAGCGTTCGACAGACCCGTTTGAACACCGGGGAGCTGTTTTTT
TRBJ2-2	NA	TRBV20-1	NA	CSARDRERTGELFF	TGCAGTGCTAGAGATAGGGAAAGAACCGGGGAGCTGTTTTTT
TRBJ2-5	NA	TRBV27	TRBD2	CASRGLAGKETQYF	TGTGCCAGCAGGGGACTAGCGGGGAAAGAGACCCAGTACTTC
TRBJ2-6	NA	TRBV5-6	NA	CASSLLAGSGANVLTF	TGTGCCAGCAGCTTATTGGCTGGCTCTGGGGCCAACGTCCTGACTTTC
TRBJ1-2	few	TRBV12-3/TRBV12-4	TRBD1	CASTIGQVNYGYTF	TGTGCCAGCACCATTGGACAGGTTAACTATGGCTACACCTTC
TRBJ1-1	few	TRBV4-1	NA	CASSQAREVAEAFF	TGCGCCAGCAGCCAGGCCAGGGAGGTGGCTGAAGCTTTCTTT
TRBJ2-5	few	TRBV11-2	TRBD1	CASSLNRGQYF	TGTGCCAGCAGCCTCAACAGGGGGCAGTACTTC
TRBJ2-5	many	TRBV5-6	TRBD1	CASSSTGVETQYF	TGTGCCAGCAGCTCGACAGGGGTGGAGACCCAGTACTTC
TRBJ2-3	NA	TRBV5-5	NA	CASSLADSITDTQYF	TGTGCCAGCAGCTTGGCGGATTCTATCACAGATACGCAGTATTTT
TRBJ1-1	NA	TRBV3-1	TRBD1	CASSQGQGNAMNTEAFF	TGTGCCAGCAGCCAGGGACAGGGGAACGCCATGAACACTGAAGCTTTCTTT
TRBJ2-3	few	TRBV5-1	TRBD1	CASSPRGTGSTDTQYF	TGCGCCAGCAGCCCGAGGGGGACAGGTAGCACAGATACGCAGTATTTT
TRBJ2-1	few	TRBV7-9	NA	CASSLARGAYEQFF	TGTGCCAGCAGCTTAGCCAGGGGGGCGTATGAGCAGTTCTTC
TRBJ2-5	once	TRBV6-5	NA	CAGSYQGETQYF	TGTGCCGGCAGTTACCAAGGGGAGACCCAGTACTTC
TRBJ2-5	NA	TRBV20-1	NA	CSAREFRGQETQYF	TGCAGTGCTAGAGAGTTCCGGGGCCAAGAGACCCAGTACTTC
TRBJ2-1	many	TRBV7-3	NA	CASSLAVSSYNEQFF	TGTGCCAGCAGCTTAGCGGTTAGCTCCTACAATGAGCAGTTCTTC
TRBJ2-3	few	TRBV9	NA	CASSTRPLYDTQYF	TGTGCCAGCAGCACCCGACCGCTCTATGATACGCAGTATTTT
TRBJ2-5	NA	TRBV3-1	NA	CACSLGEEMGPQYF	TGTGCCTGCAGCCTTGGGGAAGAGATGGGTCCCCAGTACTTT
TRBJ2-1	few	TRBV20-1	TRBD2	CSAPSAGAAYNEQFF	TGCAGTGCACCTTCAGCGGGGGCCGCCTACAATGAGCAGTTCTTC